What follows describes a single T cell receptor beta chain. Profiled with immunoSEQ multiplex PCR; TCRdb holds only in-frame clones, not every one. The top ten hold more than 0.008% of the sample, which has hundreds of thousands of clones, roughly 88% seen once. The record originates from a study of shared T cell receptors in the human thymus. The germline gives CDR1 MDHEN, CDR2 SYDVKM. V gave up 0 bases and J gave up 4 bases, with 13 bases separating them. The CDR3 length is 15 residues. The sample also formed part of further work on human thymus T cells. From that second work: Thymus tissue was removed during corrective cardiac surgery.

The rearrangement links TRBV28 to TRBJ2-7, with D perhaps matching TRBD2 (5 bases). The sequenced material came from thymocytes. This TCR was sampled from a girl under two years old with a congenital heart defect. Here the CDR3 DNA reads TGTGCCAGCAGTTTATGCCGGGGAAATGGGTACGAGCAGTACTTC. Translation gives CASSLCRGNGYEQYF.